This T cell receptor beta chain appears in the sequencing data of a study of blood T cell repertoires in COVID-19. About the study: Material from acute and convalescent COVID-19 was sourced from the United States, Italy and Spain. PBMCs, B-cell-depleted T cells, or T cells were the source of the cDNA or gDNA that made up the material.

CDR3 length: 14 amino acids. The junction had 8 bases not matched to a gene; V was cut back by 3 bases and J by 7 bases. Germline CDR1 and CDR2: SGDLS and YYNGEE. Original analysis: From reference gene primer amplification, estimates of nucleated cell counts were derived. Clones were read by immunoSEQ multiplex PCR, and TCRdb kept only the in-frame ones, dropping some. V, J and clone size are those of that table, while D and trimming were read from the DNA. The table shows 190,000 or so clones, with about 86% occurring only once. The sample taken for sequencing was peripheral blood. The source of this sequence is a woman aged 18-30 years who had recovered from COVID-19. The J gene is TRBJ2-7, the V gene TRBV9; 9 bases are a match to TRBD1. This chain's CDR3 is CASSEGTGSGEQYF. For the CDR3, the DNA is TGTGCCAGCAGCGAGGGGACAGGGAGTGGGGAGCAGTACTTC.